This TCR beta chain was documented in a study of identical twins. Healthy Caucasian donors formed the entire cohort. V shed 5 bases and J shed 8 bases, with 17 bases lying between them. Germline V CDR1 and CDR2: SGHRS, YFSETQ. The length of the CDR3 is 14 residues. MiXCR, run by TCRdb on the 5' RACE reads, gives a single entry per CDR3 protein. The sample carries 640,000 or so distinct CDR3 sequences, 5.5% to 6.5% recorded once. In its sample, this clonotype was seen many times. Its antigen is unknown. Study findings and constraints: Zero-insertion findings could be partly confounded by invariant cells (MAIT and iNKT cells). Among beta out-of-frame sequences, excess sharing between twins appeared weaker.

V is TRBV5-1 and J is TRBJ2-1, with D possibly being TRBD1 or TRBD2 (5 bases each). Sequenced input: naive T cells sorted from blood. The TCR originated in a man between 18 and 35 years old in good health. CDR3: CASRGTNLMDEQFF. CDR3 sequence (DNA): TGCGCCAGCAGGGGGACCAATCTCATGGATGAGCAGTTCTTC.